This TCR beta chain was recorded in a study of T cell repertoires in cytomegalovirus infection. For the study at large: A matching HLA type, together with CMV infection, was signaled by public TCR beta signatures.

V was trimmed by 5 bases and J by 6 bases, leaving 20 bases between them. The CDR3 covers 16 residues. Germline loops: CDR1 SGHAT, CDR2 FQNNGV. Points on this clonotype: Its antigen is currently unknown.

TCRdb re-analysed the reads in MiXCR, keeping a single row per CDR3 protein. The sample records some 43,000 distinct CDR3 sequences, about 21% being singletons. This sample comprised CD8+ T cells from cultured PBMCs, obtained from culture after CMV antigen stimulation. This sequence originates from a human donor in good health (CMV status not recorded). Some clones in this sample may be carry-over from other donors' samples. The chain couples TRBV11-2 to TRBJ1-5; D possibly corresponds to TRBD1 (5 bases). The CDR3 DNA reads TGTGCCAGCAGCCGGAAAGGGGAGGGTGGGTGTCAGCCCCAGCATTTT. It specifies CASSRKGEGGCQPQHF.